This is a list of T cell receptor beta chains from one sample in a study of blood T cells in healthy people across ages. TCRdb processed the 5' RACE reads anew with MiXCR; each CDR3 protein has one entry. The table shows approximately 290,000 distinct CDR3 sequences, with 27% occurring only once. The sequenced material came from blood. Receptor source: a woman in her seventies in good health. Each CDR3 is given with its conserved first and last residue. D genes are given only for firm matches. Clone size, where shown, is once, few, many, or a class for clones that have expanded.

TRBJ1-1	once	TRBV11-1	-	CASSHGQVNTEAFF	TGTGCCAGCAGCCACGGACAAGTGAACACTGAAGCTTTCTTT
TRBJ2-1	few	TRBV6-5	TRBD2	CASWTSGLGEQFF	TGTGCCAGCTGGACTAGCGGGCTGGGTGAGCAGTTCTTC
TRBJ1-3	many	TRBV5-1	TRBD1	CASSMRTGGSGNTIYF	TGCGCCAGCAGCATGCGGACAGGGGGCTCTGGAAACACCATATATTTT
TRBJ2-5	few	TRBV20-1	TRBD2	CSAAGLAEETQYF	TGCAGTGCAGCGGGACTAGCGGAAGAGACCCAGTACTTC
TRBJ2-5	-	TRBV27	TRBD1	CASSNLGQGEGETQYF	TGTGCCAGCAGCAACCTGGGGCAGGGGGAAGGGGAGACCCAGTACTTC
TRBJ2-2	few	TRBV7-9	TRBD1	CASSWGQEANTGELFF	TGTGCCAGCAGCTGGGGACAGGAGGCGAACACCGGGGAGCTGTTTTTT
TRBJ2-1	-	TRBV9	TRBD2	CASTRGGYYNEQFF	TGTGCCAGCACGCGCGGGGGGTACTACAATGAGCAGTTCTTC
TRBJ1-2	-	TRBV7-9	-	CASSLEHPQGGYTF	TGTGCCAGCAGCTTAGAGCACCCTCAGGGGGGCTACACCTTC
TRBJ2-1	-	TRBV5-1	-	CASQSGLGNEQFF	TGCGCCAGCCAATCGGGTCTGGGGAATGAGCAGTTCTTC
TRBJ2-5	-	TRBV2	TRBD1	CASRGQEVQETQYF	TGTGCCAGCAGGGGACAGGAGGTCCAAGAGACCCAGTACTTC
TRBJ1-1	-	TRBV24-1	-	CATSDPNGREAFF	TGTGCCACCAGTGACCCAAACGGACGGGAAGCTTTCTTT
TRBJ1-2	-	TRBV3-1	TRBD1	CASSYGQGAANYGYTF	TGTGCCAGCAGCTACGGACAGGGGGCAGCTAACTATGGCTACACCTTC
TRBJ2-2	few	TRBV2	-	CASRLGTTGELFF	TGTGCCAGCAGACTAGGGACCACCGGGGAGCTGTTTTTT
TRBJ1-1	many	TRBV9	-	CASSVGGGETEAFF	TGTGCCAGCAGCGTTGGAGGGGGTGAAACTGAAGCTTTCTTT
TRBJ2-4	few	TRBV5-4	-	CASRGGSEGIQYF	TGTGCCAGCAGGGGGGGATCCGAAGGCATTCAGTACTTC
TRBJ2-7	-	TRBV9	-	CASSVEENSYEQYF	TGTGCCAGCAGCGTAGAAGAAAACTCCTACGAGCAGTACTTC
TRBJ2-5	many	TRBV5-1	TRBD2	CASSLLAGRTETQYF	TGCGCCAGCAGCTTATTAGCGGGACGGACGGAGACCCAGTACTTC
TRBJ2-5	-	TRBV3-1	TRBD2	CASGWTSGIVETQYF	TGTGCCAGCGGTTGGACTAGCGGGATTGTCGAGACCCAGTACTTC
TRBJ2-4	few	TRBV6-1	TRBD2	CASSGLGGAKNIQYF	TGTGCCAGCAGTGGCCTGGGGGGGGCCAAAAACATTCAGTACTTC
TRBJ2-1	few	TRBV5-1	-	CASSLAGLGGHEQFF	TGCGCCAGCAGCTTGGCGGGACTGGGGGGCCATGAGCAGTTCTTC
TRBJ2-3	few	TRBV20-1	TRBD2	CSARASGLAGSQATQYF	TGCAGTGCTAGAGCCTCGGGACTAGCGGGATCCCAGGCCACGCAGTATTTT
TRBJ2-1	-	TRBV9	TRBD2	CASSAEPGLAGVEQFF	TGTGCCAGCAGCGCAGAACCGGGACTAGCGGGAGTCGAGCAGTTCTTC
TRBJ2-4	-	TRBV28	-	CASSRRVNLAKNIQYF	TGTGCCAGCAGTCGACGGGTCAACTTAGCCAAAAACATTCAGTACTTC
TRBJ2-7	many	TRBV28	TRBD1	CASSLGDRGSYEQYF	TGTGCCAGCAGTTTAGGGGACAGGGGATCCTACGAGCAGTACTTC
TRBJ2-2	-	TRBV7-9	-	CASSPFRDTGELFF	TGTGCCAGCAGCCCTTTCAGGGACACCGGGGAGCTGTTTTTT
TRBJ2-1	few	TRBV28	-	CASSLTRDRFF	TGTGCCAGCAGTTTAACCAGGGACCGGTTCTTC
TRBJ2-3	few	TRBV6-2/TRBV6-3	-	CASRPMVQKRGDTQYF	TGTGCCAGCAGGCCCATGGTCCAAAAACGGGGAGATACGCAGTATTTT
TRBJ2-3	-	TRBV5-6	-	CASSRAMASSTDTQYF	TGTGCCAGCAGCAGGGCCATGGCTAGCAGCACAGATACGCAGTATTTT
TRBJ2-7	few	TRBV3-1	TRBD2	CASSQGGGASGRNEQYF	TGTGCCAGCAGCCAAGGAGGTGGGGCTAGCGGCCGTAACGAGCAGTACTTC
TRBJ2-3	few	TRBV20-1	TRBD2	CSARGGSGTDTQYF	TGCAGTGCTAGAGGCGGGAGCGGCACAGATACGCAGTATTTT
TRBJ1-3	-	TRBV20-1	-	CSAGPETGSGNTIYF	TGCAGTGCCGGCCCGGAGACAGGCTCTGGAAACACCATATATTTT
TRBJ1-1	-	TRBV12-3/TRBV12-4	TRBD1	CASRKTGINTEAFF	TGTGCCAGCAGGAAGACAGGGATCAACACTGAAGCTTTCTTT
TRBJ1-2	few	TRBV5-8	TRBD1	CASSGGGRIGANYGYTF	TGTGCCAGCAGCGGAGGGGGCCGGATTGGGGCTAACTATGGCTACACCTTC
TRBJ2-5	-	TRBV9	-	CASSPYGGLETQYF	TGTGCCAGCAGCCCATATGGGGGGCTGGAGACCCAGTACTTC
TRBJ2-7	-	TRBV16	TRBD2	CASSPRGRDEQYF	TGTGCCAGCAGCCCGAGAGGGAGGGACGAGCAGTACTTC
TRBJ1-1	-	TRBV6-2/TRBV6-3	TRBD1	CASSYSFSGTAEAFF	TGTGCCAGCAGTTACTCTTTCAGCGGGACAGCCGAAGCTTTCTTT
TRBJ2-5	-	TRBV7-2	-	CASSLVVRTQGEQYF	TGTGCCAGCAGCTTGGTGGTGCGGACCCAAGGGGAGCAGTACTTC